This T cell receptor (beta chain) was sequenced in a study of beta chain features in type 1 diabetes. In the case of this clone: Its antigen is unidentified. Other DNA sequences in this specimen translate into the identical CDR3.

Of the isolated RNA, all was reverse transcribed, and so the sequenced material was expressed TCRB transcripts. Produced via immunoSEQ multiplex PCR; TCRdb's table is partial and in-frame only. The sample contains 600,000 to 750,000 clones, over 10% of which appear only once. Notes on the study in general: For Type 1 diabetes patients, all four CD4+ subsets carried TCRB CDR3s that were moderately but significantly shorter.

This receptor was identified in a young man with type 1 diabetes. The sequencing sample was made of naive CD4+ T cells from blood.

CDR3 bases: TGTGCCAGCAGTTTGGACAGCTACAATGAGCAGTTCTTC. It codes for CASSLDSYNEQFF. This chain uses TRBV28 with TRBJ2-1; the D gene is possibly TRBD1 (6 bases). This CDR3 contains 13 residues. The V gene lost 3 bases and the J gene lost 3 bases, with 6 bases spanning the gap. Germline values: CDR1 MDHEN, CDR2 SYDVKM. The full variable domain, completed using reference TRBV28 and TRBJ2-1, is DVKVTQSSRYLVKRTGEKVFLECVQDMDHENMFWYRQDPGLGLRLIYFSYDVKMKEKGDIPEGYSVSREKKERFSLILESASTNQTSMYLCASSLDSYNEQFFGPGTRLTVL.